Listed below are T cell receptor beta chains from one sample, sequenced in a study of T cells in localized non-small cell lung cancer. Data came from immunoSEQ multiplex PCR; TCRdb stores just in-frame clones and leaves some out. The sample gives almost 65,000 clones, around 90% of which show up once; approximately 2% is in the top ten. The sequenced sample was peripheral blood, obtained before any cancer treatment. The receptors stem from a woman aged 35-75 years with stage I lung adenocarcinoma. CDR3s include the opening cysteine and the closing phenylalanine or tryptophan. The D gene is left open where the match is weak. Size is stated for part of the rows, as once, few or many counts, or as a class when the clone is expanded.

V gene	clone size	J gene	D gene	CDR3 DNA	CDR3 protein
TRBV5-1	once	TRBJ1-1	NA	TGCGCCAGCAGCTTGGCGGCAGGGGATTCAGCTGAAGCTTTCTTT	CASSLAAGDSAEAFF
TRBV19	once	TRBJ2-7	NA	TGTGCCAGTAGCCCTACCCCTAACTACGAGCAGTACTTC	CASSPTPNYEQYF
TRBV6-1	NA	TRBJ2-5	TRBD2	TGTGCCAGCAGTGAAGTGTTATCCTCTGGGGGGGGTCCCGTGCACTTC	CASSEVLSSGGGPVHF
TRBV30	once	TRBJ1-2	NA	TGTGCCTGGACCAGGGGAAACTATGGCTACACCTTC	CAWTRGNYGYTF
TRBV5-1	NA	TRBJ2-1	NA	TGCGCCAGCAGCTTGGAGCGGGTTGGTCTCAATGAGCAGTTCTTC	CASSLERVGLNEQFF
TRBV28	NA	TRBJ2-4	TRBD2	TGTGCCAGCACACCAATAGCGGGAGAGGGCAAAAACATTCAGTACTTC	CASTPIAGEGKNIQYF
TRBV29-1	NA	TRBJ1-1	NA	TGCAGCGTTGTAGGCTTCGAGGACACTGAAGCTTTCTTT	CSVVGFEDTEAFF
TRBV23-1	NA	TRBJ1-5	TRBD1	TGCGCCAGCAGTCCTCGAGACAGGGATCAGCCCCAGCATTTT	CASSPRDRDQPQHF
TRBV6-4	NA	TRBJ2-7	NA	TGTGCCAGTCATGACGGAAACTACGAGCAGTACTTC	CASHDGNYEQYF
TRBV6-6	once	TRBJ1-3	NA	TGTGCCAGCAGTACCCCAGAAGTTTCTGGAAACACCATATATTTT	CASSTPEVSGNTIYF
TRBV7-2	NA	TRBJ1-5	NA	TGTGCCAGCAGCCCCGGAGAGGCGGGTCAGCCCCAGCATTTT	CASSPGEAGQPQHF
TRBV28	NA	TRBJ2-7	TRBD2	TGTGCCAGCAGTCCCATTCTAGCGGGATATTCCTACGAGCAGTACTTC	CASSPILAGYSYEQYF
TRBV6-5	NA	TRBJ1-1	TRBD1	TGTGCCAGCAGTTCCAACGAGGACAGGGTGGCAGGTGAAGCTTTCTTT	CASSSNEDRVAGEAFF
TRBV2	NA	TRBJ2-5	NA	TGTGCCAGCGGAGGGACTTTAGGAAAAGAGACCCAGTACTTC	CASGGTLGKETQYF
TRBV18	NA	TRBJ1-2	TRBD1	TGTGCCAGCTCACCATACCCAGGGGGTAACTATGGCTACACCTTC	CASSPYPGGNYGYTF
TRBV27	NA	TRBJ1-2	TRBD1	TGTGCCAGCAGCCACCAGGGGGCTTTAGGAAACTATGGCTACACCTTC	CASSHQGALGNYGYTF
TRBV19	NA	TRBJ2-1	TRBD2	TGTGCCAGTAAGGGACTAGCGGGATCCTACAATGAGCAGTTCTTC	CASKGLAGSYNEQFF
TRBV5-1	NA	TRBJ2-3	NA	TGCGCCAGCAGCTTGGGGGTTCTGGGCACAGATACGCAGTATTTT	CASSLGVLGTDTQYF
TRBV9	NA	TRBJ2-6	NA	TGTGCCAGCAGCAGTTCCGACAGCTCTGGGGCCAACGTCCTGACTTTC	CASSSSDSSGANVLTF
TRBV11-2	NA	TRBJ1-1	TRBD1	TGTGCCAGCAGTCCTGGACAGGGCATATTGAGGGCTTTCTTT	CASSPGQGILRAFF
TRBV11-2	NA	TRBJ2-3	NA	TGTGCCAGCAGGAGGACGTCAGATACGCAGTATTTT	CASRRTSDTQYF
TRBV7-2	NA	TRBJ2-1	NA	TGTGCCAGCAGCCGTTTGCCGGATGAGTGGTGGGGTTACAATGAGCAGTTCTTC	CASSRLPDEWWGYNEQFF
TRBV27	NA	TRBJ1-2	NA	TGTGCCAGCAGCCCCCCCGGCAGGCCGATCTATGGCTACACCTTC	CASSPPGRPIYGYTF
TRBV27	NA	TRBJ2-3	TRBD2	TGTGCCAGCAGTGGGGGGACTAGCGGGAGCACAGATACGCAGTATTTT	CASSGGTSGSTDTQYF